This T cell receptor beta chain was observed in a study of blood T cell repertoires in COVID-19 (dated by TCRdb to between 2020 and 2021). Notes on the research overall: The collaborator samples originated in the United States, Italy and Spain and spanned the acute and convalescent phases of COVID-19. Nearly every sample came with metadata listing a de-identified subject ID, COVID-19 status, age in years and sex. The prospective study material was composed of cDNA or gDNA derived from T cells, B-cell-depleted T cells, or PBMCs. Samples came from the ongoing ImmuneRACE study (first 160 participants) plus 1,254 subjects from 6 global collaborators. Where HLA class I and class II types were available, the types were taken from metadata supplied by the sample provider, not from assay-based typing. The dataset comprised deeply sampled blood TCRbeta repertoires from subjects exposed to, actively infected with, or recovered from COVID-19. A freely available public database, intended as a resource for researchers studying the immune response to SARS-CoV-2, is where the repertoires were released. Overall study results and their limits: Clinical and demographic metadata were provided uncurated, with the amount varying by source and participant.

TCRbeta CDR3 regions were amplified from genomic DNA using the immunoSEQ Assay, a bias-controlled multiplex PCR. The study's processing was this. The number of nucleated cells in each sample was estimated from the amplification of reference gene primers within the assay. To quantify the absolute abundance of each unique TCRbeta CDR3 rearrangement, sequence reads were collapsed and filtered. For each sample, productive Simpson clonality was calculated by taking the square root of Simpson's diversity index across productive rearrangements. Here the immuneACCESS table is served through TCRdb, limited to in-frame sequences with V and J called. Missing clones are a known gap in these copies; in checked studies unresolved V genes cover under half, and the rest lacks a known reason. V, J and clone size derive from that table, while D and trimming were established from the DNA sequence. The table for this sample lists fewer than 90,000 clones; about 91% of them were counted only once. Around 2% of the sample rests with the top ten.

V sheds 2 bases and J sheds 0 bases, leaving 11 bases between their ends. The CDR3 goes from the cysteine to the phenylalanine over 16 residues. The only DNA kept is the CDR3, 48 bases in frame from the first base. Sequences MNHEY (CDR1) and SVGEGT (CDR2) are obtained from the germline V gene. Each collaborating institution followed its own protocols to collect whole blood in K2EDTA tubes. Collaborator samples were shipped for TCRbeta analysis as frozen whole blood, isolated PBMCs, or DNA extracted from either sample type. With regard to this clone: The clone's antigen remains unknown. Base qualities are not at hand, and no much larger clone is one base apart.

Recombination connected TRBV6-2 or TRBV6-3 to TRBJ1-3; tentative D gene TRBD1, with 6 bases matching. The origin of this receptor is a woman aged 80 or over with active or convalescent COVID-19. Sequences were obtained from peripheral blood. The DNA sequence is as follows: TGTGCCAGCAGTTACCATGGGACATACTCTGGAAACACCATATATTTT. This yields the protein CASSYHGTYSGNTIYF.